The 29 T cell receptor beta chains below were found in one sample sequenced in a study of T cell clones after liver transplantation. Here immunoSEQ multiplex PCR was the method, and the copy in TCRdb shows in-frame clones only, minus some. The data contain 93,000 or so clones, about 80% of them singletons. Source: CD4+ T cells from blood, taken approximately 43 months after liver transplant. The receptor set was obtained from a human patient who received a liver transplant. Some T cells may have come from the graft donor.

This sequence joins TRBV5-1 and TRBJ2-3, with D unclear. Trimming removed 0 bases at V and 5 bases at J, with 13 bases between. From germline, CDR1 is SGHRS and CDR2 YFSETQ. The CDR3 length is 15 residues. CDR3 in amino acids: CASSLAGVAQDTQYF. CDR3 nucleotides: TGCGCCAGCAGCTTGGCAGGAGTAGCACAAGATACGCAGTATTTT.

CDR3 sequence: CASSQSRLAGSYSEQFF. For the CDR3, the DNA is TGCGCCAGCAGCCAGTCTAGACTAGCGGGAAGCTATAGTGAGCAGTTCTTC. This chain joins TRBV4-1 and TRBJ2-1; 11 bases are a match to TRBD2. This CDR3 region has 17 residues. J lost 9 bases, V lost 3 bases, and 13 bases had no gene match. The germline V gene has CDR1 MGHRA and CDR2 YSYEKL.

The chain carries TRBV6-6 and TRBJ1-3; unclear D gene. There are 13 residues in the CDR3. Per germline, CDR1 MNHNY and CDR2 SVGAGI (reference sequence). Trimming removed 8 bases at V and 3 bases at J, with 11 bases between. This chain's CDR3 is CASAGSNGNTIYF. The CDR3 region has the DNA TGTGCCAGCGCCGGGAGTAATGGAAACACCATATATTTT.

The rearrangement joins TRBV18 to TRBJ1-5; D might be TRBD1 (5 bases). Trimming pared 4 bases from V and 5 bases from J, leaving 12 bases between. Per the germline V gene, CDR1 is KGHSH and CDR2 is LQKENI. This CDR3 is 14 amino acids long. CDR3 nucleotide sequence: TGTGCCAGCTCACTTATAGACAGTGATCAGCCCCAGCATTTT. It encodes CASSLIDSDQPQHF.

This chain connects TRBV6-5 to TRBJ1-5; 7 bases are a match to TRBD1. CDR1 MNHEY and CDR2 SVGAGI come from the germline V gene. V lost 5 bases and J lost 5; bases outside the gene matches: 6. This CDR3 is built from 14 residues. In DNA, the CDR3 is TGTGCCAGCAGTCCCCGACAGGGTTATCAGCCCCAGCATTTT. Residues: CASSPRQGYQPQHF.

The chain links TRBV18 to TRBJ1-2; TRBD1 matches at 8 bases. The germline V gene has CDR1 KGHSH and CDR2 LQKENI. Unmatched junction bases numbered 13, after V lost 6 bases and J lost 1 base. This CDR3 is built from 17 residues. Here the CDR3 DNA reads TGTGCCAGCTCCGCGTTGGGACAGGCGAATTTTAACTATGGCTACACCTTC. This translates into CASSALGQANFNYGYTF. Full variable domain (remainder filled in from reference TRBV18 and TRBJ1-2): NAGVMQNPRHLVRRRGQEARLRCSPMKGHSHVYWYRQLPEEGLKFMVYLQKENIIDESGMPKERFSAEFPKEGPSILRIQQVVRGDSAAYFCASSALGQANFNYGYTFGSGTRLTVV.

The chain carries TRBV7-8 and TRBJ2-1; D remains ambiguous. The germline gives CDR1 SGHVS, CDR2 FQNEAQ. The CDR3 loop spans 13 amino acids. Trimming took off 5 bases at V and 8 bases at J, with 13 bases between the two ends. Here the CDR3 reads CASSPVSWDEQFF. DNA for the CDR3: TGTGCCAGCAGCCCTGTCTCCTGGGATGAGCAGTTCTTC.

V usage is TRBV9 and J usage is TRBJ2-4; D remains ambiguous. The V end was cut by 0 bases, the J end by 6 bases, with 13 bases between. This CDR3 region has 15 residues. Germline values: CDR1 SGDLS, CDR2 YYNGEE. The chain's CDR3 is CASSVESSSPNIQYF. The CDR3, as DNA: TGTGCCAGCAGCGTAGAGTCCTCATCCCCAAACATTCAGTACTTC.

This chain joins TRBV18 and TRBJ2-7; no clear D gene. The CDR3 totals 14 residues. V was cut by 0 bases and J by 2 bases, with 8 bases left in between. Germline CDR1 KGHSH, CDR2 LQKENI. The CDR3 nucleotides are TGTGCCAGCTCACCACCCACCGTAACCTACGAGCAGTACTTC. This codes for CASSPPTVTYEQYF.

CDR3 DNA: TGCGCCAGCACCGGGACAGGACTCATGAACACTGAAGCTTTCTTT. Its translation is CASTGTGLMNTEAFF. V is TRBV5-1 and J is TRBJ1-1; TRBD1 aligns across 8 bases. Germline V gene sequence: CDR1 SGHRS, CDR2 YFSETQ. Trimming took 6 bases from V and 0 from J; bases not matched to a gene: 7. This CDR3 comprises 15 residues.

The chain carries TRBV2 and TRBJ2-3; 7 bases align to TRBD1. V lost 8 bases, J lost 0 bases, and 17 bases stayed unmatched. This CDR3 is built from 18 residues. The germline gives CDR1 SNHLY, CDR2 FYNNEI. The CDR3 reads CASFNNPLGTESTDTQYF. DNA for the CDR3: TGTGCCAGCTTTAATAACCCCCTCGGGACAGAAAGCACAGATACGCAGTATTTT.

This chain joins TRBV18 and TRBJ1-1; D unclear. There are 13 residues in the CDR3. V lost 4 bases and J 7 bases, leaving 13 bases between the germline ends. Germline V gene data show CDR1 as KGHSH and CDR2 as LQKENI. This CDR3 is CASSRAETVEAFF. The CDR3 DNA reads as TGTGCCAGCTCACGGGCAGAAACCGTTGAAGCTTTCTTT. Supplemented by reference TRBV18 and TRBJ1-1, the full variable domain reads NAGVMQNPRHLVRRRGQEARLRCSPMKGHSHVYWYRQLPEEGLKFMVYLQKENIIDESGMPKERFSAEFPKEGPSILRIQQVVRGDSAAYFCASSRAETVEAFFGQGTRLTVV.

Comment on this clone: The missing conserved phenylalanine or tryptophan at the end of this CDR3 makes a read error likely. Because the CDR3's place on the DNA is in doubt, the DNA is left out and the CDR3 is given as listed by TCRdb. The chain combines TRBV28 with TRBJ1-2. Germline lookup yields CDR1 MDHEN and CDR2 SYDVKM. With termini counted, the CDR3 has 12 amino acids. The CDR3 region is CASSSIREGQRI.

The chain links TRBV18 to TRBJ1-1; D gene ambiguous. Trimming removed 4 bases from V and 1 base from J, with 19 bases in between. The germline V gene has CDR1 KGHSH and CDR2 LQKENI. There are 17 residues in the CDR3. CDR3 amino acids: CASSLHSLRDGNTEAFF. The CDR3, as DNA: TGTGCCAGCTCACTTCATTCGTTGCGGGATGGGAACACTGAAGCTTTCTTT.

The chain recombines TRBV5-1 with TRBJ1-1; tentatively, D is TRBD1 (6 bases). The CDR3 length is 14 residues. The germline CDR1 and CDR2 sequences are SGHRS and YFSETQ. V was clipped by 0 bases and J by 3 bases, with 9 bases between them. The CDR3 here is CASSLEGGHTEAFF. The DNA for the CDR3 is TGCGCCAGCAGCTTGGAGGGGGGCCACACTGAAGCTTTCTTT.

Notes on this clone: One end of the junction is discordant with germline, which a read error may explain. V gene TRBV5-4 combines with J gene TRBJ2-6, with D possibly being TRBD1 (5 bases). Germline CDR1 SGHNT, CDR2 YYREEE (reference sequence). The CDR3 is 15 amino acids. CDR3 residues: CAGSLRGAGANVLTF. The DNA of the CDR3 is TGTGCCGGCAGCTTAAGGGGCGCTGGGGCCAACGTCCTGACTTTC.

The chain has TRBV18 and TRBJ2-3; no clear D gene. Trimming pared 4 bases from V and 5 bases from J, leaving 4 bases between. The CDR3 loop spans 11 amino acids. CDR1 is KGHSH, CDR2 LQKENI, per germline. CDR3 sequence reads: CASSREDTQYF. Written as DNA, the CDR3 is TGTGCCAGCTCACGGGAAGATACGCAGTATTTT.

The chain employs TRBV7-7 and TRBJ1-4, with 7 bases matching TRBD1. V lost 0 bases to trimming and J lost 7 bases; unmatched junction nucleotides: 8. The germline gives CDR1 SSHAT, CDR2 FNYEAQ (reference sequence). The CDR3 totals 16 residues. The CDR3 nucleotides read TGTGCCAGCAGCTTAGCTAATACAGGGGTAGGTGAAAAACTGTTTTTT. Amino acids: CASSLANTGVGEKLFF.

This chain links TRBV6-4 with TRBJ2-5, with D uncertain. The germline gives CDR1 MRHNA, CDR2 SNTAGT. V was trimmed by 0 bases and J by 7 bases, leaving 18 bases between them. This CDR3 is built from 16 residues. CDR3 sequence: CASSDSKCLVERTQYF. In DNA, the CDR3 is TGTGCCAGCAGTGACTCGAAATGTCTCGTGGAAAGGACCCAGTACTTC.

This chain links TRBV6-1 with TRBJ1-2; D ambiguous. The CDR3 loop spans 13 amino acids. Germline CDR1 reads MNHNS; CDR2 reads SASEGT. V was cut by 6 bases and J by 2 bases, with 10 bases left in between. The CDR3 DNA is TGTGCCAGCAGCGTACATGGGAACTATGGCTACACCTTC. Its protein is CASSVHGNYGYTF.

The chain recombines TRBV7-2 with TRBJ2-7; 7 nucleotides align to TRBD1. Per the germline V gene, CDR1 is SGHTA and CDR2 is FQGNSA. This CDR3 region has 14 residues. J gave up 3 bases and V 5 bases, and 7 bases lay outside the gene matches. The CDR3 region is CASSQRTGGYEQYF. The CDR3 region has the DNA TGTGCCAGCAGCCAGAGGACAGGCGGCTACGAGCAGTACTTC.

This chain connects TRBV7-2 to TRBJ2-1; 9 bases are shared with TRBD2. Per germline, CDR1 SGHTA and CDR2 FQGNSA. Trimming removed 2 bases from V and 10 bases from J; junction bases left unmatched: 9. CDR3 length: 15 amino acids. The CDR3 nucleotides are TGTGCCAGCAGCTTAACCCATAGCGGGGGCTTCGAGCAGTTCTTC. The encoded protein is CASSLTHSGGFEQFF.

The chain links TRBV5-1 to TRBJ2-7, with a possible D match to TRBD2 (6 bases). Germline V gene sequence: CDR1 SGHRS, CDR2 YFSETQ. V lost 4 bases and J 5 bases, leaving 19 bases between the germline ends. This CDR3 comprises 15 residues. CDR3 nucleotides: TGCGCCAGCAGCCACTCGGGGGAACCTTCCGACGAGCAGTACTTC. It translates to CASSHSGEPSDEQYF.

This clone appeared a single time. The gene calls are TRBV5-1 and TRBJ2-3; TRBD2 aligns across 11 bases. Per germline, CDR1 SGHRS and CDR2 YFSETQ. V lost 0 bases to trimming and J lost 9 bases; unmatched junction nucleotides: 0. The CDR3 spans 13 residues. CDR3 in DNA: TGCGCCAGCAGCTTGGGGACTAGCGGGACGCAGTATTTT. Translating it yields CASSLGTSGTQYF.

The chain combines TRBV15 with TRBJ2-1; D unresolved. Germline V gene sequence: CDR1 LNHNV, CDR2 YYDKDF (reference sequence). V was pared by 6 bases and J by 0 bases, with 12 bases between. The CDR3 is 15 amino acids. This CDR3 reads CATSLDRSSYNEQFF. The CDR3 DNA is TGTGCCACCAGTTTAGACCGGAGCTCCTACAATGAGCAGTTCTTC.

The chain recombines TRBV6-6 with TRBJ1-2; 8 bases are shared with TRBD1. V dropped 6 bases and J dropped 0; count of bases not matched to a gene: 6. CDR1 and CDR2 (germline): MNHNY, SVGAGI (reference sequence). This CDR3 is built from 15 residues. As DNA, the CDR3 is TGTGCCAGCAGCCCCGGGACAGGCTCTAACTATGGCTACACCTTC. Its translation: CASSPGTGSNYGYTF.

This clone was seen once. This chain links TRBV9 with TRBJ2-3, with D uncertain. V lost 3 bases and J 3 bases, leaving 11 bases between the germline ends. CDR1 is SGDLS, CDR2 YYNGEE, per germline. The CDR3 totals 14 residues. The CDR3 DNA is TGTGCCAGCAGCGCTACAATAAGTACAGATACGCAGTATTTT. As protein: CASSATISTDTQYF. Full variable domain (remainder filled in from reference TRBV9 and TRBJ2-3): DSGVTQTPKHLITATGQRVTLRCSPRSGDLSVYWYQQSLDQGLQFLIQYYNGEERAKGNILERFSAQQFPDLHSELNLSSLELGDSALYFCASSATISTDTQYFGPGTRLTVL.

The V gene is TRBV7-9, the J gene TRBJ2-7; D might be TRBD2 (6 bases). V was trimmed by 5 bases and J by 1 base, leaving 12 bases between them. Germline V gene lookup returns CDR1 SEHNR and CDR2 FQNEAQ (reference sequence). There are 14 residues in the CDR3. The CDR3 coding sequence is TGTGCCAGCAGCCTGGGCGGGAATTCCTACGAGCAGTACTTC. Translating it yields CASSLGGNSYEQYF.

This clone has only one observation. The chain uses TRBV28 and TRBJ1-4, with D unresolved. Germline V gives CDR1 MDHEN, CDR2 SYDVKM. Trimming took 4 bases from V and 7 from J, leaving 16 bases between them. The CDR3 has 15 residues. The CDR3 DNA sequence: TGTGCCAGCAGTTCACTCCTCGGAGCTTTTGAAAAACTGTTTTTT. Amino acids: CASSSLLGAFEKLFF.